The next 21 T cell receptor beta chains were all read from a single sample in a study of identical twins. TCRdb re-called the 5' RACE reads with MiXCR, one entry per CDR3 protein. The sample carries about 890,000 distinct CDR3 sequences, 9% to 15% recorded once. The sample also formed part of further work on yellow fever vaccine responses in identical twins.

The sequenced sample was PBMCs. The origin of the receptors is a young woman in good health.

This clonotype was observed a few times. V is TRBV15 and J is TRBJ1-5; TRBD1 matches 8 bases. This CDR3 is built from 13 residues. V gave up 4 bases and J gave up 9 bases; unmatched junction bases: 5. Germline CDR1 reads LNHNV; CDR2 reads YYDKDF (reference sequence). CDR3 region: CATSTGGGRPQHF. DNA of the CDR3: TGTGCCACCAGCACAGGGGGCGGACGGCCCCAGCATTTT. The variable domain in full, with the rest retrieved from reference TRBV15 and TRBJ1-5, is DAMVIQNPRYQVTQFGKPVTLSCSQTLNHNVMYWYQQKSSQAPKLLFHYYDKDFNNEADTPDNFQSRRPNTSFCFLDIRSPGLGDTAMYLCATSTGGGRPQHFGDGTRLSIL.

In regard to this clonotype: An end of the junction does not agree with germline; a read error may underlie this. The chain links TRBV12-3 or TRBV12-4 to TRBJ2-2; 7 bases agree with TRBD2. This CDR3 spans 15 amino acids. In DNA, the CDR3 is TGCGCCACCTCGTGGGCTAGCGGGAACACCGGGGAGCTGTTTTTT. Translating it yields CATSWASGNTGELFF.

This clonotype occurred a few times. V is TRBV7-8 and J is TRBJ2-7; no clear D gene. The CDR3 consists of 19 residues. V lost 2 bases and J 3 bases, leaving 26 bases between the germline ends. Germline V lookup: CDR1 SGHVS, CDR2 FQNEAQ. The CDR3 DNA reads TGTGCCAGCAGCTTACCGCCCCCTCATACCGACATTGCAAACTACGAGCAGTACGTC. Translating it yields CASSLPPPHTDIANYEQYV.

This clonotype was observed a handful of times. The CDR3 DNA reads as TGTGCCAGCACGGACGGAAACACCATATATTTT. Translation: CASTDGNTIYF. This chain joins TRBV12-3 or TRBV12-4 and TRBJ1-3, with unresolved D. The CDR3 is 11 amino acids. The V end lost 7 bases, the J end lost 4 bases, and 5 bases lay between the germline ends.

The V and J genes are TRBV12-3 or TRBV12-4 and TRBJ2-3, with TRBD1 matching over 11 bases. The CDR3 is 15 amino acids. V was clipped by 4 bases and J by 4 bases; unmatched bases: 4. The CDR3: CASSSGQGEADTQYF. As DNA, the CDR3 is TGTGCCAGCAGTTCGGGACAGGGGGAAGCAGATACGCAGTATTTT.

The V and J genes are TRBV20-1 and TRBJ2-2; 13 nucleotides match TRBD2. The CDR3 extends over 16 amino acids. J was trimmed by 3 bases and V by 4 bases; bases with no gene match: 5. Germline V CDR1 and CDR2: DFQATT, SNEGSKA (reference sequence). In DNA form, the CDR3 reads TGCAGTGCTACTAGACTAGCGGGAGGCGACACCGGGGAGCTGTTTTTT. This sequence encodes CSATRLAGGDTGELFF.

The gene calls are TRBV19 and TRBJ1-5; D might be TRBD1 (6 bases). Trimming removed 3 bases at V and 1 base at J, with 7 bases between. The CDR3 has 14 residues. The germline V gene encodes CDR1 LNHDA and CDR2 SQIVND (reference sequence). This chain's CDR3 is CASSMGTSNQPQHF. The CDR3 DNA reads TGTGCCAGTAGTATGGGGACAAGCAATCAGCCCCAGCATTTT.

The V gene is TRBV20-1, the J gene TRBJ2-1; 10 bases agree with TRBD2. This CDR3 region has 13 residues. Germline lookup yields CDR1 DFQATT and CDR2 SNEGSKA (reference sequence). V lost 5 bases, J lost 6 bases, and 4 bases stayed unmatched. The CDR3 DNA follows: TGCAGTGCTGAACTAGCGGGACCCAATGAGCAGTTCTTC. Translating it yields CSAELAGPNEQFF.

This clonotype was picked up a small number of times. The rearrangement uses TRBV6-1 and TRBJ1-5; possible D gene TRBD1, 5 bases. Germline CDR1 is MNHNS and CDR2 is SASEGT. This CDR3 is 15 amino acids long. V gave up 6 bases and J gave up 0 bases, with 12 bases separating them. The chain's CDR3 is CASRRDPYSNQPQHF. The CDR3 bases are TGTGCCAGCAGGCGGGACCCCTATAGCAATCAGCCCCAGCATTTT.

This sequence joins TRBV11-3 and TRBJ2-7, with 8 bases lining up with TRBD2. CDR1 SGHNT and CDR2 YENEEA come from the germline V gene. The V segment lost 6 bases and the J segment 1 base; nucleotides outside the gene matches: 5. The CDR3 has 14 amino acids. CDR3 in amino acids: CASRPTSASYEQYF. CDR3 nucleotides: TGTGCCAGCAGGCCGACTAGCGCATCCTACGAGCAGTACTTC.

This clonotype was found a few times. The chain joins TRBV28 to TRBJ2-6; D ambiguous. The CDR3 totals 18 residues. Trimming took off 6 bases at V and 0 bases at J, with 18 bases between the two ends. Germline V gene lookup returns CDR1 MDHEN and CDR2 SYDVKM. The CDR3 sequence: CASSLKGVTPSGANVLTF. The DNA of the CDR3 is TGTGCCAGCAGCCTAAAAGGAGTTACCCCCTCTGGGGCCAACGTCCTGACTTTC.

The chain couples TRBV20-1 to TRBJ1-5; D is ambiguous. V dropped 3 bases and J dropped 3 bases, with 9 bases sitting between them. The CDR3 is made up of 13 amino acids. Per the germline V gene, CDR1 is DFQATT and CDR2 is SNEGSKA (reference sequence). CDR3 nucleotides: TGCAGTGCTAGGACGCCAAACAATCAGCCCCAGCATTTT. Its protein product is CSARTPNNQPQHF.

The chain combines TRBV24-1 with TRBJ2-1, with 9 bases matching TRBD2. V lost 1 base, J lost 5 bases, and 5 bases stayed unmatched. This CDR3 has 16 amino acids. CDR1 and CDR2 from the germline V gene are KGHDR and SFDVKD. The CDR3: CATSDFGGRVDNEQFF. DNA of the CDR3: TGTGCCACCAGTGATTTTGGCGGGAGGGTGGACAATGAGCAGTTCTTC.

This clonotype occurred a few times. This chain links TRBV29-1 with TRBJ1-2, with 7 bases aligning to TRBD1. CDR3 length equals 13 residues. CDR1 is SQVTM, CDR2 ANQGSEA, per germline. V lost 7 bases, J lost 3 bases, and 8 bases stayed unmatched. CDR3 in DNA: TGCAGCGGGGGGGACAGAACTGACTATGGCTACACCTTC. Translated: CSGGDRTDYGYTF. The entire variable domain, with the rest obtained from reference TRBV29-1 and TRBJ1-2, is as follows: SAVISQKPSRDICQRGTSLTIQCQVDSQVTMMFWYRQQPGQSLTLIATANQGSEATYESGFVIDKFPISRPNLTFSTLTVSNMSPEDSSIYLCSGGDRTDYGYTFGSGTRLTVV.

The DNA for the CDR3 is TGTGCCAGTAGCGAAGGAAACCAGAGATACTACGAGCAGTACTTC. Translated: CASSEGNQRYYEQYF. The V call is TRBV7-8, the J call TRBJ2-7; D is perhaps TRBD2 (5 bases). The CDR3 runs to 15 residues. V was cut by 9 bases and J by 3 bases, with 21 bases left in between. CDR1 SGHVS and CDR2 FQNEAQ come from the germline V gene.

This clonotype was picked up a small number of times. The rearrangement uses TRBV25-1 and TRBJ1-1; D is perhaps TRBD1 (6 bases). The CDR3 length is 11 residues. Trimming took 8 bases from V and 6 from J, leaving 10 bases between them. Germline CDR1 reads MGHDK; CDR2 reads SYGVNS. The DNA for the CDR3 is TGTGCCAGCTTCGGGGGCTCTGAAGCTTTCTTT. Translation: CASFGGSEAFF.

This clonotype was found a few times. The genes are TRBV20-1 and TRBJ2-1; 10 bases are a match to TRBD2. Germline CDR1 DFQATT, CDR2 SNEGSKA (reference sequence). After removal of 6 bases from V and 4 bases from J, the junction contained 12 bases not matched to a gene. The CDR3 is 16 residues long. The CDR3 coding sequence is TGCAGTGCCAAGAGGGGTGGACTAGCGGATTACAATGAGCAGTTCTTC. Translated, it gives CSAKRGGLADYNEQFF.

This clonotype was observed a few times. V gene TRBV12-3 or TRBV12-4 combines with J gene TRBJ2-1, with 11 bases aligning to TRBD2. The CDR3 runs to 19 residues. The V and J ends lost 7 bases and 4 bases, in that order; junction bases with no gene match: 18. CDR3: CASNTLGLAGGPTYNEQFF. The DNA of the CDR3 is TGTGCCAGCAACACTTTAGGGCTAGCGGGAGGCCCGACATACAATGAGCAGTTCTTC.

The rearrangement joins TRBV19 to TRBJ2-5; 12 bases fit TRBD2. Germline loops: CDR1 LNHDA, CDR2 SQIVND (reference sequence). The trim removed 6 bases at V and 2 bases at J, leaving 4 bases unmatched. The CDR3 extends over 15 amino acids. The CDR3 nucleotides read TGTGCCAGTAGACAGACTAGCGGGGGTCAAGAGACCCAGTACTTC. Translating it yields CASRQTSGGQETQYF.

The J gene is TRBJ2-1, the V gene TRBV24-1, with TRBD2 identical over 13 bases. The CDR3 has 15 residues. V was pared by 5 bases and J by 10 bases, with 7 bases of the junction left unmatched. Germline-derived CDR1 and CDR2 are KGHDR and SFDVKD. CDR3 DNA sequence: TGTGCCACCAGTGCCAGGACTAGCGGGAGCGGAGAGCAGTTCTTC. Encoded protein: CATSARTSGSGEQFF.

There are a few counts of this clonotype. The chain links TRBV6-5 to TRBJ1-2; TRBD1 is a possible D gene (5 bases). The CDR3 length is 14 residues. The germline gives CDR1 MNHEY, CDR2 SVGAGI. Trimming removed 2 bases at V and 8 bases at J, with 15 bases between. The CDR3 nucleotides are TGTGCCAGCAGTTACCGGGGGGTCCCTGGAGGCTACACCTTC. This sequence encodes CASSYRGVPGGYTF.